A selection of T cell receptor beta chains follows, all from one sample in a study of T-cell reconstitution after alpha-beta-depleted transplantation in children. TCRdb reprocessed the PCR reads with MiXCR, giving one entry per CDR3 protein. The sample holds roughly 350,000 distinct CDR3 sequences, around 15% seen once. Sample: PBMCs, mostly from graft donor cells, taken 360 days after TCRalphabeta/CD19-depleted stem cell transplant. The receptor source for this set is a male patient aged 2 to 9 who had a stem cell transplant for acute lymphoblastic leukemia, so the T cells may come from the graft donor. Both conserved end residues are part of each CDR3. D genes are given only for firm matches. Rows may omit the clone size; those that give it use once, few, many or a size class.

v_call,clone_size,d_call,cdr3_length,j_call,cdr3_aa,cdr3_nt
TRBV6-5,NA,NA,17,TRBJ1-1,CASSYFLKTGRDTEAFF,TGTGCCAGCAGTTACTTCCTAAAAACGGGAAGGGACACTGAAGCTTTCTTT
TRBV4-1,few,TRBD1,17,TRBJ1-2,CASSHDGTGKLNYGYTF,TGCGCCAGCAGCCACGACGGGACAGGGAAATTAAACTATGGCTACACCTTC
TRBV11-2,NA,NA,18,TRBJ1-3,CASSLFIPGPYSGNTIYF,TGTGCCAGCAGCTTATTCATCCCAGGGCCCTACTCTGGAAACACCATATATTTT
TRBV28,NA,TRBD1,15,TRBJ1-2,CASSRRTGVGYGYTF,TGTGCCAGCAGTCGCCGGACAGGGGTTGGGTATGGCTACACCTTC
TRBV9,few,NA,18,TRBJ2-4,CASSVGPSKFNAKNIQYF,TGTGCCAGCAGCGTAGGTCCATCGAAATTCAACGCCAAAAACATTCAGTACTTC
TRBV19,NA,NA,16,TRBJ2-1,CASSIVARSSYNEQFF,TGTGCCAGTAGTATAGTAGCGAGGAGCTCCTACAATGAGCAGTTCTTC
TRBV27,many,TRBD1,14,TRBJ2-7,CASSPRTGDYEQYF,TGTGCCAGCAGTCCTCGGACAGGGGACTACGAGCAGTACTTC
TRBV7-3,few,TRBD1,16,TRBJ2-2,CASSPGRRQGTGELFF,TGTGCCAGCAGCCCAGGGAGGAGACAGGGGACCGGGGAGCTGTTTTTT
TRBV5-4,NA,NA,15,TRBJ2-2,CASSPLQGNTGELFF,TGTGCCAGCAGCCCCCTGCAGGGGAACACCGGGGAGCTGTTTTTT
TRBV4-2,few,NA,15,TRBJ1-4,CASSPQLATNEKLFF,TGTGCCAGCAGCCCTCAGCTGGCAACTAATGAAAAACTGTTTTTT
TRBV25-1,many,NA,14,TRBJ2-1,CASQDWSSYNEQFF,TGTGCCAGCCAGGACTGGAGCTCCTACAATGAGCAGTTCTTC
TRBV15,NA,NA,15,TRBJ2-1,CATSRDRAGIHEQFF,TGTGCCACCAGCAGAGATCGGGCGGGGATCCATGAGCAGTTCTTC
TRBV28,NA,TRBD1,13,TRBJ1-6,CATRDSYNSPLHF,TGTGCCACTCGGGACAGCTATAATTCACCCCTCCACTTT
TRBV4-2,NA,TRBD1,15,TRBJ2-5,CASSQGRDSQETQYF,TGTGCCAGCAGCCAAGGCCGGGACAGCCAAGAGACCCAGTACTTC
TRBV10-3,many,NA,12,TRBJ1-1,CAIRRSGPEAFF,TGTGCCATCAGAAGATCGGGACCTGAAGCTTTCTTT
TRBV6-2/TRBV6-3,NA,TRBD2,16,TRBJ2-1,CASSYGSPSGSNEQFF,TGTGCCAGCAGTTACGGGTCCCCTAGCGGGAGTAATGAGCAGTTCTTC
TRBV28,NA,TRBD2,16,TRBJ2-3,CASSFETSGSTDTQYF,TGTGCCAGCAGTTTTGAGACTAGCGGGAGCACAGATACGCAGTATTTT
TRBV28,few,NA,11,TRBJ2-1,CASSNNGEQFF,TGTGCCAGCAGTAACAACGGTGAGCAGTTCTTC
TRBV4-1,few,TRBD2,16,TRBJ2-3,CASSLTGTRIPDTQYF,TGCGCCAGCAGCCTGACCGGGACTAGAATTCCAGATACGCAGTATTTT
TRBV28,NA,NA,15,TRBJ2-1,CASSLGALAAGEQFF,TGTGCCAGCAGTTTAGGGGCCCTTGCCGCCGGTGAGCAGTTCTTC
TRBV29-1,few,NA,13,TRBJ2-7,CSVERIGGYEQYF,TGCAGCGTTGAAAGGATAGGAGGCTACGAGCAGTACTTC
TRBV5-1,NA,NA,14,TRBJ2-7,CASSLAASLYEQYF,TGCGCCAGCAGCTTGGCGGCCAGTCTCTACGAGCAGTACTTC
TRBV5-4,NA,NA,15,TRBJ2-3,CASSLTFLDTDTQYF,TGTGCCAGCAGCTTGACCTTCCTTGACACAGATACGCAGTATTTT
TRBV12-3/TRBV12-4,many,NA,12,TRBJ2-7,CASSFGGAEQYF,TGTGCCAGCAGTTTTGGTGGAGCGGAGCAGTACTTC
TRBV14,few,NA,13,TRBJ2-5,CASNGVGQETQYF,TGTGCCAGCAACGGGGTAGGGCAAGAGACCCAGTACTTC
TRBV30,few,NA,14,TRBJ2-3,CAWSVGVGTDTQYF,TGTGCCTGGAGTGTGGGGGTAGGAACAGATACGCAGTATTTT
TRBV20-1,NA,NA,17,TRBJ2-3,CSARATLIGGVTDTQYF,TGCAGTGCTAGAGCTACCCTCATCGGCGGGGTCACAGATACGCAGTATTTT
TRBV5-1,few,NA,15,TRBJ2-7,CASSLVPAASYEQYF,TGCGCCAGCAGCTTGGTACCGGCAGCTTCCTACGAGCAGTACTTC
TRBV5-1,few,TRBD2,16,TRBJ2-3,CASSPEAGAATDTQYF,TGCGCCAGCAGCCCTGAAGCGGGAGCTGCCACAGATACGCAGTATTTT